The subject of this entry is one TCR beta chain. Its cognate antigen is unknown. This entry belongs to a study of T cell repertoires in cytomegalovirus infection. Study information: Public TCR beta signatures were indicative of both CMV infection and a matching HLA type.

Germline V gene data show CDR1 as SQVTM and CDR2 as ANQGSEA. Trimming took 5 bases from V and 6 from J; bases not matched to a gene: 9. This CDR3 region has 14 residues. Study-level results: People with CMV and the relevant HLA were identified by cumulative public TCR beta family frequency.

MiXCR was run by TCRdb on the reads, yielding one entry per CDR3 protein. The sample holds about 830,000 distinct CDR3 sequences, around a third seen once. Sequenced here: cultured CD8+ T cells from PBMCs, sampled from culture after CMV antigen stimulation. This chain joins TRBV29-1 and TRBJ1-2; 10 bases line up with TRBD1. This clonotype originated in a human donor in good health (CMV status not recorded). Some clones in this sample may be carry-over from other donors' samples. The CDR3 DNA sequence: TGCAGCGTTACTAACCGGGACAGGGGCCATGGCTACACCTTC. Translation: CSVTNRDRGHGYTF.